Sequencing of this TCR beta chain was carried out in a study of T-cell reconstitution after alpha-beta-depleted transplantation in children. During its preparation, the TCRbeta library received unique molecular identifiers. TCRdb re-analysed the PCR reads in MiXCR, keeping a single row per CDR3 protein. Altogether fewer than 750,000 distinct CDR3 sequences are present, more than 20% being singletons, with the ten largest covering around 14%. CDR1 and CDR2 (germline): SGHAT, FQNNGV. The CDR3 extends over 17 amino acids. V was shortened by 3 bases and J by 4 bases, with 19 bases between the two germline ends. Study conclusions and caveats: A year post-transplant, T-cell counts and diversity derived mostly from newly produced T cells.

This clonotype was picked up many times. Its target is not known. Sequenced here: PBMCs, mostly from graft donor cells, sampled 360 days after TCRalphabeta/CD19-depleted stem cell transplant. The receptor comes from a boy in the first two years of life who had a stem cell transplant for acute myeloid leukemia, so the T cells may come from the graft donor. This sequence joins TRBV11-2 and TRBJ2-1; no clear D gene. The CDR3 DNA reads TGTGCCAGCAGCTTCCGGCCACTCTCGATCGCATACAATGAGCAGTTCTTC. It translates to CASSFRPLSIAYNEQFF.